This T cell receptor (beta chain) was recovered during a study of beta chain features in type 1 diabetes. Whole-study context: The study found patients and healthy donors alike in age, gender and cell yields.

With respect to this clone: The sample contains more than one DNA sequence encoding this CDR3.

Trimming shortened V by 6 bases and J by 3 bases, and 12 bases separated the two germline ends. Germline V gives CDR1 SQVTM, CDR2 ANQGSEA. The CDR3 consists of 13 residues. cDNA synthesis used the whole RNA isolate, giving expressed TCRB sequences. Clones were read by immunoSEQ multiplex PCR, and TCRdb kept only the in-frame ones, dropping some. The table shows about 160,000 clones, with less than 9.5% occurring only once. The sample taken for sequencing was central memory CD4+ T cells from blood. The J gene is TRBJ1-5, the V gene TRBV29-1; D might be TRBD1 (6 bases). The receptor comes from a woman aged 18 to 35 in good health. The CDR3 nucleotides read TGCAGCGTCCGGGACAACTACAATCAGCCCCAGCATTTT. Amino acid sequence: CSVRDNYNQPQHF. Full variable domain (missing parts from reference TRBV29-1 and TRBJ1-5): SAVISQKPSRDICQRGTSLTIQCQVDSQVTMMFWYRQQPGQSLTLIATANQGSEATYESGFVIDKFPISRPNLTFSTLTVSNMSPEDSSIYLCSVRDNYNQPQHFGDGTRLSIL.